A single sample gave rise to the 29 T cell receptor beta chains below, sequenced in a study of T-cell reconstitution after alpha-beta-depleted transplantation in children. The TCRbeta library incorporated unique molecular identifiers. TCRdb reanalysed the PCR reads using MiXCR and keeps one entry per CDR3 protein. The sample records hundreds of thousands of distinct CDR3 sequences, about 10% being singletons. Source: PBMCs from the stem cell graft donor, taken from the stem cell graft. The source is a human donor who donated a stem cell graft to a child with acute myeloid leukemia.

V gene TRBV4-2 combines with J gene TRBJ1-2; D gene unclear. Trimming removed 4 bases from V and 0 bases from J, with 18 bases in between. This CDR3 has 17 amino acids. CDR1 and CDR2 from the germline V gene are LGHNA and YNFKEQ. The CDR3 sequence: CASSRGPGQLANYGYTF. The CDR3 DNA reads TGTGCCAGCAGCCGCGGTCCCGGGCAGTTAGCTAACTATGGCTACACCTTC.

This clonotype has at least ten counts. The chain links TRBV20-1 to TRBJ2-3; 7 bases are shared with TRBD2. Germline V gene lookup returns CDR1 DFQATT and CDR2 SNEGSKA (reference sequence). V gave up 3 bases and J gave up 5 bases; unmatched junction bases: 14. The CDR3 runs 16 residues. The CDR3 region is CSASAFRREGLDTQYF. The DNA for the CDR3 is TGCAGTGCTAGCGCCTTCCGGAGGGAGGGCCTAGATACGCAGTATTTT.

This clonotype has a handful of counts. The V and J genes are TRBV7-2 and TRBJ2-2, with a tentative D call TRBD2 (5 bases). Trimming took 7 bases from V and 3 from J, leaving 12 bases between them. This CDR3 spans 14 amino acids. The germline V gene encodes CDR1 SGHTA and CDR2 FQGNSA. CDR3 residues: CASNVVAHTGELFF. The DNA of the CDR3 is TGTGCCAGCAATGTGGTAGCGCACACCGGGGAGCTGTTTTTT.

This rearrangement joins TRBV7-2 to TRBJ2-7; 7 bases are shared with TRBD1. The CDR3 totals 15 residues. Germline trimming cut 7 bases from V and 4 bases from J; bases unmatched to any gene: 13. Per the germline V gene, CDR1 is SGHTA and CDR2 is FQGNSA. CDR3 sequence: CASTRTDRTGYEQYF. The CDR3 DNA reads as TGTGCCAGCACTCGGACGGACAGGACCGGGTACGAGCAGTACTTC.

Ten or more counts support this clonotype. The V and J genes are TRBV7-2 and TRBJ1-6; D uncertain. This CDR3 region has 17 residues. V was trimmed by 0 bases and J by 0 bases, leaving 9 bases between them. Germline V lookup: CDR1 SGHTA, CDR2 FQGNSA. CDR3 residues: CASSLARTSSYNSPLHF. The CDR3 nucleotides are TGTGCCAGCAGCTTAGCCCGGACGAGCTCCTATAATTCACCCCTCCACTTT.

The chain links TRBV3-1 to TRBJ1-5; 9 nucleotides align to TRBD1. The CDR3 loop spans 16 amino acids. With V trimmed by 3 bases and J by 5 bases, 8 bases remained unmatched. CDR1 is LGHDT, CDR2 YNNKEL, per germline (reference sequence). CDR3 DNA: TGTGCCAGCAGCCAGGCTGGACAGGGGCCTCATCAGCCCCAGCATTTT. Translation: CASSQAGQGPHQPQHF.

This clonotype came up a few times. Written as DNA, the CDR3 is TGTGCCAGCAGCCCGGACAGTGACCAAGAGACCCAGTACTTC. Translated: CASSPDSDQETQYF. This chain uses TRBV12-3 or TRBV12-4 with TRBJ2-5; TRBD1 might be the D (6 bases). This CDR3 has 14 amino acids. Trimming stripped 6 bases from V and 0 bases from J, with 11 bases between.

This clonotype was seen at least ten times. The chain joins TRBV4-1 to TRBJ1-1; D perhaps matches TRBD1 (5 bases). The V end lost 7 bases, the J end lost 5 bases, and 14 bases lay between the germline ends. The CDR3 extends over 13 amino acids. Germline CDR1 reads MGHRA; CDR2 reads YSYEKL. In nucleotides, the CDR3 is TGCGCCAGCACCCTGGACGGGGGAACTGAAGCTTTCTTT. Protein: CASTLDGGTEAFF.

This clonotype was recorded at least ten times. The V and J genes are TRBV5-1 and TRBJ2-7; D possibly corresponds to TRBD1 (5 bases). Germline loops: CDR1 SGHRS, CDR2 YFSETQ. The V and J ends lost 0 bases and 0 bases respectively, with 19 bases between them. This CDR3 spans 18 amino acids. The CDR3 DNA is TGCGCCAGCAGCTTGGCCGGAGAAAAAGGGGCCTTCTCCTACGAGCAGTACTTC. This codes for CASSLAGEKGAFSYEQYF.

The V gene is TRBV20-1, the J gene TRBJ2-7; maybe TRBD1 (6 bases). This CDR3 spans 15 amino acids. V was shortened by 0 bases and J by 3 bases, with 15 bases between the two germline ends. Germline V lookup: CDR1 DFQATT, CDR2 SNEGSKA (reference sequence). CDR3 bases: TGCAGTGCTAGAGACCCACAGGGAAGTTTCTACGAGCAGTACTTC. This translates into CSARDPQGSFYEQYF.

The chain combines TRBV11-2 with TRBJ2-7, with D uncertain. The CDR3 is 13 residues long. V was pared by 3 bases and J by 3 bases, with 9 bases between. CDR1 is SGHAT and CDR2 is FQNNGV in the germline V gene. The CDR3 here is CASSFVWYYEQYF. The CDR3 DNA sequence: TGTGCCAGCAGCTTTGTCTGGTACTACGAGCAGTACTTC.

The chain couples TRBV3-1 to TRBJ2-1; no clear D. This CDR3 has 13 residues. V lost 1 base and J 6 bases, leaving 7 bases between the germline ends. CDR1 is LGHDT and CDR2 is YNNKEL in the germline V gene (reference sequence). Here the CDR3 reads CASSQGLRNEQFF. Here the CDR3 DNA reads TGTGCCAGCAGCCAAGGACTCCGCAATGAGCAGTTCTTC.

The rearrangement joins TRBV29-1 to TRBJ2-3; TRBD2 might be the D (5 bases). Germline CDR1 and CDR2: SQVTM and ANQGSEA. The CDR3 covers 12 residues. The germline V and J ends were trimmed by 3 bases and 6 bases, with 10 bases remaining between them. DNA for the CDR3: TGCAGCGTTGAGGCAGGCGGGGATACGCAGTATTTT. It codes for CSVEAGGDTQYF.

This clonotype was detected a few times. This chain connects TRBV6-5 to TRBJ1-4; 8 nucleotides agree with TRBD1. V shed 4 bases and J 6 bases; nucleotides not matched to a gene: 4. There are 14 residues in the CDR3. Germline V gene sequence: CDR1 MNHEY, CDR2 SVGAGI. DNA for the CDR3: TGTGCCAGCAGTTCAGGGGGCGGATATGAAAAACTGTTTTTT. Protein sequence: CASSSGGGYEKLFF.

This clonotype was seen a handful of times. The chain couples TRBV6-1 to TRBJ1-6, with D hard to call. This CDR3 region has 16 residues. The ends were cut back, 6 bases at V and 7 bases at J, with 19 bases in the middle. The germline V gene has CDR1 MNHNS and CDR2 SASEGT. The CDR3 nucleotides are TGTGCCAGCAGATCAATCTGGGGTGAGGGCAATTCACCCCTCCACTTT. Amino acids: CASRSIWGEGNSPLHF.

The rearrangement links TRBV6-2 or TRBV6-3 to TRBJ2-3; TRBD2 is a possible D gene (5 bases). V was shortened by 2 bases and J by 2 bases, with 11 bases between the two germline ends. The CDR3 is 15 residues long. In germline, CDR1 is MNHEY, CDR2 SVGEGT. This chain's CDR3 is CASSYLGLLTDTQYF. CDR3 bases: TGTGCCAGCAGTTACCTCGGACTCCTCACAGATACGCAGTATTTT.

The table lists this clonotype with many counts. The gene calls are TRBV20-1 and TRBJ2-5, with D possibly TRBD2 on 6 matching bases. The CDR3 length is 14 residues. The V gene lost 1 base and the J gene lost 5 bases, with 14 bases spanning the gap. CDR1 is DFQATT, CDR2 SNEGSKA, per germline (reference sequence). CDR3 nucleotides: TGCAGTGCTAGAGTCGCGGGACGCCGGGAGACCCAGTACTTC. It yields the protein CSARVAGRRETQYF.

This clonotype has only a few counts. The CDR3 DNA is TGCAGTGCTAGCGGGAGTCCCCTGAACACCGGGGAGCTGTTTTTT. Protein: CSASGSPLNTGELFF. This chain links TRBV20-1 with TRBJ2-2; maybe TRBD2 (6 bases). Trimming shortened V by 3 bases and J by 1 base, and 12 bases separated the two germline ends. Germline CDR1 is DFQATT and CDR2 is SNEGSKA (reference sequence). There are 15 residues in the CDR3.

A few counts support this clonotype. V is TRBV7-2 and J is TRBJ2-1; D may be TRBD1 (6 bases). Germline V gene sequence: CDR1 SGHTA, CDR2 FQGNSA. With 2 bases removed from V and 5 bases from J, the gap between germline ends came to 13 bases. The CDR3 length is 15 residues. This chain's CDR3 is CASSLFGTLDNEQFF. CDR3 DNA sequence: TGTGCCAGCAGCTTATTTGGGACACTAGACAATGAGCAGTTCTTC. Supplemented by reference TRBV7-2 and TRBJ2-1, the full variable domain reads GAGVSQSPSNKVTEKGKDVELRCDPISGHTALYWYRQSLGQGLEFLIYFQGNSAPDKSGLPSDRFSAERTGGSVSTLTIQRTQQEDSAVYLCASSLFGTLDNEQFFGPGTRLTVL.

This clonotype showed up just a few times. V gene TRBV5-1 combines with J gene TRBJ2-7, with no clear D. CDR1 is SGHRS, CDR2 YFSETQ, per germline. Between the trimmed V and J ends, which lost 3 bases and 4 bases, there was a span of 14 bases. The CDR3 loop spans 14 amino acids. This chain's CDR3 is CASSSQLGFYEQYF. The CDR3 DNA sequence: TGCGCCAGCAGCTCCCAATTGGGGTTTTACGAGCAGTACTTC.

In its sample, this clonotype was seen many times. The V gene is TRBV7-3, the J gene TRBJ2-7; 9 bases are shared with TRBD2. Unmatched junction bases numbered 4, after V lost 2 bases and J lost 2 bases. The length of the CDR3 is 15 residues. CDR1 and CDR2 (germline): SGHTA, FQGTGA. The CDR3 DNA reads as TGTGCCAGCAGCTTATCGTCTAGCGGGACCTACGAGCAGTACTTC. Translating it yields CASSLSSSGTYEQYF.

This clonotype was counted only a few times. This chain joins TRBV14 and TRBJ1-2; D is perhaps TRBD1 (5 bases). The length of the CDR3 is 16 residues. From germline, CDR1 is SGHDN and CDR2 FVKESK. V was clipped by 0 bases and J by 8 bases, with 19 bases between them. The CDR3 loop reads CASSQDRTLTPWGYTF. The DNA for the CDR3 is TGTGCCAGCAGCCAAGATCGGACACTTACGCCGTGGGGCTACACCTTC.

This clonotype was counted many times. V usage is TRBV20-1 and J usage is TRBJ2-1, with 10 bases matching TRBD2. V lost 2 bases to trimming and J lost 8 bases; unmatched junction nucleotides: 9. The CDR3 is 15 amino acids. Per germline, CDR1 DFQATT and CDR2 SNEGSKA (reference sequence). CDR3 region: CSARRVSGGADEQFF. In nucleotides, the CDR3 is TGCAGTGCTAGAAGGGTGAGCGGGGGGGCGGATGAGCAGTTCTTC.

This clonotype has more than one count but fewer than ten. The V and J genes are TRBV10-3 and TRBJ2-7; D call uncertain. Trimming took 3 bases from V and 0 from J, leaving 3 bases between them. Germline values: CDR1 ENHRY, CDR2 SYGVKD. The CDR3 sequence is 12 residues long. As DNA, the CDR3 is TGTGCCATCAGTGACGACTCCTACGAGCAGTACTTC. This sequence encodes CAISDDSYEQYF.

The chain recombines TRBV9 with TRBJ2-5; D unresolved. The CDR3 totals 14 residues. Germline V lookup: CDR1 SGDLS, CDR2 YYNGEE. Trimming left V 0 bases short and J 4 bases short, with 10 bases between. In DNA, the CDR3 is TGTGCCAGCAGCGTAGATAGGTGGAGAGAGACCCAGTACTTC. Amino acid sequence: CASSVDRWRETQYF.

This clonotype was seen a few times. The chain employs TRBV27 and TRBJ2-1, with D maybe TRBD2 (6 bases). This CDR3 spans 15 amino acids. The germline CDR1 and CDR2 sequences are MNHEY and SMNVEV (reference sequence). V was trimmed by 5 bases and J by 2 bases, leaving 13 bases between them. The CDR3 reads CASSPQGLPYNEQFF. The DNA for the CDR3 is TGTGCCAGCAGTCCGCAGGGACTCCCCTACAATGAGCAGTTCTTC.

This clonotype was seen many times. The rearrangement links TRBV20-1 to TRBJ2-3; no reliable D call. Germline CDR1 and CDR2: DFQATT and SNEGSKA (reference sequence). Trimming stripped 1 base from V and 1 base from J, with 9 bases between. CDR3 length equals 14 residues. The CDR3 region has the DNA TGCAGTGCTAGAGTGGTGCGGCGCACAGATACGCAGTATTTT. Translating it yields CSARVVRRTDTQYF.

This clonotype was recorded many times. V gene TRBV25-1 combines with J gene TRBJ2-3, with TRBD2 identical over 14 bases. The length of the CDR3 is 18 residues. V was clipped by 4 bases and J by 4 bases; unmatched bases: 10. Germline V CDR1 and CDR2: MGHDK, SYGVNS. The CDR3 bases are TGTGCCAGCAGTGGACCCGGGACTAGCGGGAGTAGGGCAGATACGCAGTATTTT. Protein sequence: CASSGPGTSGSRADTQYF. Using reference TRBV25-1 and TRBJ2-3 for the parts outside the CDR3, the full variable domain is EADIYQTPRYLVIGTGKKITLECSQTMGHDKMYWYQQDPGMELHLIHYSYGVNSTEKGDLSSESTVSRIRTEHFPLTLESARPSHTSQYLCASSGPGTSGSRADTQYFGPGTRLTVL.

This clonotype showed up many times. This chain joins TRBV2 and TRBJ2-2, with 8 bases identical to TRBD2. The CDR3 contains 14 residues. Germline loops: CDR1 SNHLY, CDR2 FYNNEI. V was clipped by 4 bases and J by 4 bases; unmatched bases: 2. For the CDR3, the DNA is TGTGCCAGCAGTGCCCTAGCGGGCACCGGGGAGCTGTTTTTT. Its translation is CASSALAGTGELFF.